A single sample is the source of the 9 T cell receptor beta chains below, sequenced in a study of identical twins. In TCRdb, the 5' RACE reads were re-called with MiXCR into one record per CDR3 protein. Altogether hundreds of thousands of distinct CDR3 sequences are present, 18% being singletons, with the ten largest covering under 15%. These data also featured in a second study, about T cells expressing NK-cell markers.

The specimen was PBMCs. These receptors were obtained from a woman under 30 in good health.

This clonotype was counted many times. The CDR3 DNA reads TGTGCCAGCAGTTTAGCGCGGGGGCCAGATACGCAGTATTTT. This gives the protein CASSLARGPDTQYF. V and J are TRBV12-3 or TRBV12-4 and TRBJ2-3; D is possibly TRBD2 (7 bases). This CDR3 is built from 14 residues. V was clipped by 0 bases and J by 4 bases, with 8 bases between them.

The rearrangement uses TRBV5-1 and TRBJ2-1, with 8 bases aligning to TRBD1. With 3 bases clipped from V and 2 bases from J, the junction kept 7 bases outside the gene matches. Germline lookup yields CDR1 SGHRS and CDR2 YFSETQ. The CDR3 loop spans 16 amino acids. The CDR3 region is CASSSGQVNTYNEQFF. DNA of the CDR3: TGCGCCAGCAGCTCGGGACAGGTGAATACCTACAATGAGCAGTTCTTC.

In its sample, this clonotype was seen a few times. This sequence joins TRBV12-3 or TRBV12-4 and TRBJ2-3, with D tentatively TRBD2 (6 bases). Trimming left V 8 bases short and J 0 bases short, with 18 bases between. The length of the CDR3 is 16 residues. The CDR3 is CASSRFLAMSTDTQYF. CDR3 DNA sequence: TGTGCCAGCTCCCGCTTTCTAGCGATGAGCACAGATACGCAGTATTTT.

The chain joins TRBV12-3 or TRBV12-4 to TRBJ1-1, with D unresolved. V was clipped by 3 bases and J by 5 bases, with 7 bases between them. CDR3 length: 12 residues. CDR3 coding DNA: TGTGCCAGCAGTTTTCAGGAGACTGAAGCTTTCTTT. Protein sequence: CASSFQETEAFF.

The genes are TRBV5-1 and TRBJ2-1; D call uncertain. The V gene's germline CDR1 is SGHRS and CDR2 YFSETQ. CDR3 length equals 15 residues. The V gene lost 0 bases and the J gene lost 4 bases, with 11 bases spanning the gap. This CDR3 reads CASSLGLSPYNEQFF. CDR3 DNA sequence: TGCGCCAGCAGCTTGGGACTTTCCCCGTACAATGAGCAGTTCTTC.

This clonotype was detected only a few times. The genes are TRBV5-1 and TRBJ2-7; D tentatively fits TRBD1 or TRBD2 (6 bases each). CDR1 is SGHRS, CDR2 YFSETQ, per germline. Trimming removed 6 bases from V and 4 bases from J, with 23 bases in between. This CDR3 has 16 amino acids. CDR3 coding DNA: TGCGCCAGCACCTTTCTTGAACGGGGGCATGGGTACGAGCAGTACTTC. Amino acids: CASTFLERGHGYEQYF.

The V and J genes are TRBV4-3 and TRBJ2-7; D unresolved. The germline V gene encodes CDR1 LGHNA and CDR2 YSLEER. This CDR3 comprises 13 residues. V was pared by 1 base and J by 0 bases, with 4 bases between. The CDR3 here is CASSQAGSYEQYF. The CDR3 region has the DNA TGCGCCAGCAGCCAAGCTGGCTCCTACGAGCAGTACTTC.

This clonotype was picked up many times. This sequence joins TRBV7-2 and TRBJ2-4; 9 nucleotides line up with TRBD2. This CDR3 has 16 residues. Per germline, CDR1 SGHTA and CDR2 FQGNSA. The ends lost 1 base at V and 8 bases at J; junction bases unmatched: 9. CDR3: CASSLGGRAMGDIQYF. The CDR3 DNA reads TGTGCCAGCAGCTTAGGCGGGAGGGCGATGGGGGACATTCAGTACTTC.

This clonotype was recorded at least ten times. The J gene is TRBJ1-3, the V gene TRBV12-3 or TRBV12-4, with a tentative D call TRBD1 (6 bases). The V and J ends lost 6 bases and 4 bases respectively, with 16 bases between them. The length of the CDR3 is 15 residues. CDR3 sequence: CASSPGTYFGNTIYF. CDR3 DNA sequence: TGTGCCAGCAGCCCCGGGACATACTTCGGAAACACCATATATTTT.